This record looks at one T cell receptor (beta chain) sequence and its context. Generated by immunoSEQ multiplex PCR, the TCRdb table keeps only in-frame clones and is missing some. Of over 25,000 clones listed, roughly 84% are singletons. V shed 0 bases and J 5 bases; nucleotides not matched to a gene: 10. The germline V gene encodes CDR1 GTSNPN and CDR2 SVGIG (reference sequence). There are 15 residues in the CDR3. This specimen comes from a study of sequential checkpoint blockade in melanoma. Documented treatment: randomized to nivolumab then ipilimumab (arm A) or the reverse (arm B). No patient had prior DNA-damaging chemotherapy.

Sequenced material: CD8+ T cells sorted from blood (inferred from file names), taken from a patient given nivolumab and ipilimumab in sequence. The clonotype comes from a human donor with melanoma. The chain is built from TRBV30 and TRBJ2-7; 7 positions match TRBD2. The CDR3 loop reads CAWSVPPGGFDEQYF. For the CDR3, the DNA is TGTGCCTGGAGTGTACCCCCGGGAGGCTTCGACGAGCAGTACTTC.